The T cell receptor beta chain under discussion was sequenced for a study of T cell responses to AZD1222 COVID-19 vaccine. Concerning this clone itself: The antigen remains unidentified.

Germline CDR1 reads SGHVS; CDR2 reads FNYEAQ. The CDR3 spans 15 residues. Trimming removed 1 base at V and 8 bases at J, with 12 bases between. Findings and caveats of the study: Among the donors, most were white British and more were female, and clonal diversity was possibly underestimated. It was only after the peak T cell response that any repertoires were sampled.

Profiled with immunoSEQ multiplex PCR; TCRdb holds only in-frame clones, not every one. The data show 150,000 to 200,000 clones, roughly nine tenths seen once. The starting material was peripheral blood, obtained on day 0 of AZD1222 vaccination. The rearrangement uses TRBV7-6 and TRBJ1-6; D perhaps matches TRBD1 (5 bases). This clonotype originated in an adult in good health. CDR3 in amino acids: CASSLGRGGDSPLHF. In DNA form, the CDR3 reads TGTGCCAGCAGCTTAGGCAGAGGAGGGGATTCACCCCTCCACTTT.